This T cell receptor beta chain was recorded in a study of graft-versus-host responses after intestinal transplantation. Deletions cut 4 bases from V and 1 base from J, with 11 bases between. Germline CDR1 reads MNHEY; CDR2 reads SVGAGI. CDR3 size: 15 residues. Repertoires were generated with immunoSEQ multiplex PCR, while TCRdb's copy carries only in-frame clones and drops some. The sample yields just over 5,000 clones, 72% seen once. Lymphocytes from graft epithelium and lamina propria were isolated. This clone was counted once. Here the sequenced sample was ileum tissue, taken around 250 days after intestinal transplant. The TCR was taken from a human patient who received an intestinal transplant, so some T cells may come from the graft donor. V is TRBV6-5 and J is TRBJ1-5, with D possibly TRBD1 on 5 matching bases. The CDR3 protein is CASSSRQGSNQPQHF. In nucleotides, the CDR3 is TGTGCCAGCAGTTCTAGGCAGGGCAGCAATCAGCCCCAGCATTTT.